These 32 T cell receptor beta chains were sequenced from one sample in a study of cytomegalovirus exposure and HLA in healthy donors. The PCR contained 60 Vbeta and 13 Jbeta primers. Libraries were prepared by immunoSEQ multiplex PCR; TCRdb keeps only in-frame clonotypes and omits some of them. The profile shows some 190,000 clones, about four fifths of them singletons. Material for sequencing was PBMCs. Receptor source: a man aged 40-55 years in good health and CMV-seronegative.

This clone has only a few counts. The rearrangement uses TRBV30 and TRBJ2-6, with D tentatively TRBD1 (7 bases). This CDR3 spans 17 amino acids. V gave up 5 bases and J gave up 0 bases, with 17 bases separating them. Germline lookup yields CDR1 GTSNPN and CDR2 SVGIG (reference sequence). The CDR3 sequence: CAWAKTGTHSGANVLTF. CDR3 bases: TGTGCCTGGGCCAAGACAGGGACTCACTCTGGGGCCAACGTCCTGACTTTC.

The chain carries TRBV15 and TRBJ1-5, with D possibly matching TRBD1 (6 bases). V lost 2 bases, J lost 6 bases, and 14 bases lay in between. The CDR3 spans 15 residues. The germline gives CDR1 LNHNV, CDR2 YYDKDF (reference sequence). The CDR3 DNA reads as TGTGCCACCAGCAGATTCGCCAGGGGAGTTCAGCCCCAGCATTTT. This gives the protein CATSRFARGVQPQHF.

The genes are TRBV5-6 and TRBJ2-7; D gene uncertain. Between the trimmed V and J ends, which lost 4 bases and 1 base, there was a span of 9 bases. The CDR3 contains 13 residues. CDR1 is SGHDT and CDR2 is YYEEEE in the germline V gene. CDR3 amino acids: CASSPTRSYEQYF. The CDR3 nucleotides read TGTGCCAGCAGCCCCACCAGGTCCTACGAGCAGTACTTC.

The V gene is TRBV7-2, the J gene TRBJ1-4, with D tentatively TRBD1 (6 bases). V was shortened by 5 bases and J by 0 bases, with 13 bases between the two germline ends. This CDR3 region has 16 residues. Germline CDR1 and CDR2: SGHTA and FQGNSA. The CDR3 DNA sequence: TGTGCCAGCAGCACCCAACAGGGAACAACTAATGAAAAACTGTTTTTT. Its protein is CASSTQQGTTNEKLFF.

The rearrangement joins TRBV7-8 to TRBJ2-1; TRBD2 matches at 12 bases. The CDR3 extends over 15 amino acids. The germline CDR1 and CDR2 sequences are SGHVS and FQNEAQ. The V and J ends lost 5 bases and 4 bases, in that order; junction bases with no gene match: 3. The CDR3 spells CASSETSGGYNEQFF. The CDR3 DNA is TGTGCCAGCAGCGAGACTAGCGGGGGTTACAATGAGCAGTTCTTC.

The chain links TRBV11-3 to TRBJ1-2; 8 bases are a match to TRBD1. V shed 5 bases, J shed 8 bases, and the junction held 16 bases outside the gene matches. The CDR3 consists of 16 residues. Germline V gene sequence: CDR1 SGHNT, CDR2 YENEEA. The CDR3 DNA reads TGTGCCAGCAGCCCAGAAGGGCGACAGGGGATAGACGGCTACACCTTC. Encoded protein: CASSPEGRQGIDGYTF.

The chain recombines TRBV28 with TRBJ1-1, with TRBD1 matching over 7 bases. This CDR3 is built from 15 residues. CDR1 and CDR2 (germline): MDHEN, SYDVKM. V lost 4 bases to trimming and J lost 3 bases; unmatched junction nucleotides: 8. CDR3 sequence (DNA): TGTGCCAGCAGTTCAACCGGGACAGAGGACACTGAAGCTTTCTTT. Its protein is CASSSTGTEDTEAFF. Full variable domain (missing parts from reference TRBV28 and TRBJ1-1): DVKVTQSSRYLVKRTGEKVFLECVQDMDHENMFWYRQDPGLGLRLIYFSYDVKMKEKGDIPEGYSVSREKKERFSLILESASTNQTSMYLCASSSTGTEDTEAFFGQGTRLTVV.

The J gene is TRBJ1-5, the V gene TRBV14; possible D gene TRBD1, 6 bases. CDR1 and CDR2 from the germline V gene are SGHDN and FVKESK. Trimming pared 1 base from V and 11 bases from J, leaving 21 bases between. The length of the CDR3 is 16 residues. The CDR3 nucleotides read TGTGCCAGCAGCCAAGTGGTGGGCAGGGGCCCTCGGGCCCAGCATTTT. It specifies CASSQVVGRGPRAQHF.

The sample holds a few counts of this clone. The rearrangement joins TRBV28 to TRBJ2-7, with TRBD2 matching 16 bases. Germline CDR1 and CDR2: MDHEN and SYDVKM. Trimming took 4 bases from V and 4 from J; bases not matched to a gene: 4. The CDR3 covers 16 residues. CDR3 bases: TGTGCCAGCAGTTCCGGGACTAGCGGGGGGGGGTACGAGCAGTACTTC. Amino acid sequence: CASSSGTSGGGYEQYF. Based on the CDR3 plus reference TRBV28 and TRBJ2-7, the full variable domain is DVKVTQSSRYLVKRTGEKVFLECVQDMDHENMFWYRQDPGLGLRLIYFSYDVKMKEKGDIPEGYSVSREKKERFSLILESASTNQTSMYLCASSSGTSGGGYEQYFGPGTRLTVT.

This chain links TRBV7-3 with TRBJ1-1; TRBD1 might be the D (5 bases). Between the trimmed V and J ends, which lost 0 bases and 6 bases, there was a span of 11 bases. Germline CDR1 reads SGHTA; CDR2 reads FQGTGA. The CDR3 covers 14 residues. The CDR3 nucleotides read TGTGCCAGCAGCTTAACGCTGGGGGGGTCTGAAGCTTTCTTT. This sequence encodes CASSLTLGGSEAFF.

This clone was seen a handful of times. This sequence joins TRBV21-1 and TRBJ2-2; TRBD1 is the table's D call and was not checked against the DNA. TRBV21-1 is noted as a pseudogene. This CDR3 spans 17 amino acids. The CDR3 DNA sequence: TGTGCCAGCAGCACCCACGGAAGGGGGTGGGGCACCGGGGAGCTGTTTTTT. Translating gives CASSTHGRGWGTGELFF.

The V and J genes are TRBV30 and TRBJ1-1; 8 bases agree with TRBD1. The CDR3 is made up of 13 amino acids. CDR1 is GTSNPN, CDR2 SVGIG, per germline (reference sequence). V gave up 2 bases and J gave up 4 bases; unmatched junction bases: 3. The CDR3 here is CAWSRGQGTEAFF. DNA of the CDR3: TGTGCCTGGAGTCGCGGACAGGGCACTGAAGCTTTCTTT.

CDR3 residues: CASTAMDRAVQPQHF. In DNA, the CDR3 is TGTGCCAGTACCGCGATGGACAGGGCCGTCCAGCCCCAGCATTTT. The V gene is TRBV19, the J gene TRBJ1-5; TRBD1 matches at 8 bases. The CDR3 is 15 amino acids. Germline CDR1 is LNHDA and CDR2 is SQIVND (reference sequence). V dropped 7 bases and J dropped 7; count of bases not matched to a gene: 12.

The gene calls are TRBV7-2 and TRBJ1-5, with 8 bases fitting TRBD1. The CDR3 has 14 residues. Trimming cost V 6 bases and J 2 bases; bases outside gene matches: 3. Germline CDR1 SGHTA, CDR2 FQGNSA. The CDR3 reads CASRKTGGNQPQHF. CDR3 DNA sequence: TGTGCCAGCAGGAAGACAGGGGGCAATCAGCCCCAGCATTTT.

J is TRBJ2-2 and V is TRBV7-9, with 8 positions matching TRBD1. The germline CDR1 and CDR2 sequences are SEHNR and FQNEAQ (reference sequence). Trimming cost V 3 bases and J 4 bases; bases outside gene matches: 4. This CDR3 has 15 residues. Here the CDR3 DNA reads TGTGCCAGCAGCTTGGACAGGGTCACCACCGGGGAGCTGTTTTTT. This translates into CASSLDRVTTGELFF.

V is TRBV30 and J is TRBJ1-5; D is perhaps TRBD1 (5 bases). CDR1 and CDR2 from the germline V gene are GTSNPN and SVGIG (reference sequence). Trimming stripped 3 bases from V and 2 bases from J, with 14 bases between. The CDR3 runs to 15 residues. The CDR3 is CAWSVGGGGNQPQHF. The DNA for the CDR3 is TGTGCCTGGAGCGTGGGCGGGGGAGGCAATCAGCCCCAGCATTTT.

V gene TRBV30 combines with J gene TRBJ1-2; the match to TRBD1 covers 11 bases. This CDR3 is built from 16 residues. Germline V CDR1 and CDR2: GTSNPN, SVGIG (reference sequence). Losses at the gene ends were 2 bases for V and 7 bases for J; bases not matched to a gene: 12. Here the CDR3 reads CAWSTTITDRGPGYTF. CDR3 nucleotides: TGTGCCTGGAGTACTACGATTACGGACAGGGGGCCTGGCTACACCTTC.

V gene TRBV30 combines with J gene TRBJ2-7; 7 nucleotides align to TRBD1. Trimming cost V 0 bases and J 12 bases; bases outside gene matches: 8. The V gene's germline CDR1 is GTSNPN and CDR2 SVGIG (reference sequence). CDR3 length equals 12 residues. The CDR3 spells CAWSVRTGPLYF. For the CDR3, the DNA is TGTGCCTGGAGTGTCCGGACAGGCCCTTTGTACTTC.

V and J are TRBV7-2 and TRBJ2-7; D might be TRBD2 (7 bases). Trimming pared 8 bases from V and 7 bases from J, leaving 18 bases between. The length of the CDR3 is 13 residues. Germline V CDR1 and CDR2: SGHTA, FQGNSA. The CDR3 DNA is TGTGCCAGCGGCGGTTGGGGGGGCGGTGAGCAGTACTTC. It is translated as CASGGWGGGEQYF. The complete variable domain, with remaining parts taken from reference TRBV7-2 and TRBJ2-7, reads GAGVSQSPSNKVTEKGKDVELRCDPISGHTALYWYRQSLGQGLEFLIYFQGNSAPDKSGLPSDRFSAERTGGSVSTLTIQRTQQEDSAVYLCASGGWGGGEQYFGPGTRLTVT.

This clone was detected once. This chain links TRBV2 with TRBJ1-3; the D is unclear. Germline V gene lookup returns CDR1 SNHLY and CDR2 FYNNEI. With 7 bases removed from V and 0 bases from J, the gap between germline ends came to 13 bases. The CDR3 spans 15 residues. CDR3 nucleotides: TGTGCCAGCACCGAACGGGGAATCTCTGGAAACACCATATATTTT. Translated: CASTERGISGNTIYF. Drawing the rest from reference TRBV2 and TRBJ1-3, the complete variable domain is EPEVTQTPSHQVTQMGQEVILRCVPISNHLYFYWYRQILGQKVEFLVSFYNNEISEKSEIFDDQFSVERPDGSNFTLKIRSTKLEDSAMYFCASTERGISGNTIYFGEGSWLTVV.

This chain uses TRBV5-1 with TRBJ1-4, with 9 bases fitting TRBD1. Germline V CDR1 and CDR2: SGHRS, YFSETQ. J gave up 8 bases and V 3 bases, and 5 bases lay outside the gene matches. The CDR3 is 14 amino acids. The CDR3 bases are TGCGCCAGCAGCTCCGGGACAGGGAACGAAAAACTGTTTTTT. Its translation: CASSSGTGNEKLFF. Filled out from reference TRBV5-1 and TRBJ1-4, the complete variable domain reads KAGVTQTPRYLIKTRGQQVTLSCSPISGHRSVSWYQQTPGQGLQFLFEYFSETQRNKGNFPGRFSGRQFSNSRSEMNVSTLELGDSALYLCASSSGTGNEKLFFGSGTQLSVL.

The V gene is TRBV9, the J gene TRBJ2-1; 11 bases are a match to TRBD2. V shed 9 bases, J shed 0 bases, and the junction held 14 bases outside the gene matches. This CDR3 comprises 18 residues. Germline V lookup: CDR1 SGDLS, CDR2 YYNGEE. In nucleotides, the CDR3 is TGTGCCAATTCCAGGGGACTAGCGGTTCCGAGCTCCTACAATGAGCAGTTCTTC. This sequence encodes CANSRGLAVPSSYNEQFF.

The chain carries TRBV19 and TRBJ1-5; D uncertain. Germline lookup yields CDR1 LNHDA and CDR2 SQIVND (reference sequence). V was cut by 1 base and J by 0 bases, with 10 bases left in between. The CDR3 extends over 16 amino acids. The CDR3 coding sequence is TGTGCCAGTAGTATAGGCGGGGTGGGTAGCAATCAGCCCCAGCATTTT. Its translation is CASSIGGVGSNQPQHF.

The chain has TRBV19 and TRBJ1-5; 7 bases agree with TRBD1. Germline CDR1 reads LNHDA; CDR2 reads SQIVND (reference sequence). The CDR3 is made up of 14 amino acids. J was trimmed by 3 bases and V by 4 bases; bases with no gene match: 3. CDR3 in DNA: TGTGCCAGTAGTACGACAGGGAACAATCAGCCCCAGCATTTT. Encoded protein: CASSTTGNNQPQHF.

The chain links TRBV7-8 to TRBJ2-3; D not resolved. The CDR3 is made up of 14 amino acids. Trimming took off 1 base at V and 0 bases at J, with 5 bases between the two ends. Looked up from germline, CDR1 is SGHVS and CDR2 is FQNEAQ. Here the CDR3 DNA reads TGTGCCAGCAGCTTAGTCATGAGCACAGATACGCAGTATTTT. Translation gives CASSLVMSTDTQYF.

This chain uses TRBV6-5 with TRBJ1-2; TRBD1 matches at 7 bases. CDR3 length: 15 amino acids. The germline CDR1 and CDR2 sequences are MNHEY and SVGAGI. V dropped 4 bases and J dropped 3; count of bases not matched to a gene: 8. CDR3 protein: CASSSSHRGDYGYTF. The CDR3 nucleotides are TGTGCCAGCAGTTCTTCCCACAGGGGAGACTATGGCTACACCTTC.

The chain joins TRBV29-1 to TRBJ1-6; a possible D gene is TRBD1 (6 bases). Germline CDR1 is SQVTM and CDR2 is ANQGSEA. CDR3 size: 13 residues. V was trimmed by 5 bases and J by 8 bases, leaving 13 bases between them. The CDR3 loop reads CSVRDRSDSPLHF. For the CDR3, the DNA is TGCAGCGTTCGAGACAGGTCGGATTCACCCCTCCACTTT.

This clone turned up a few times. The CDR3 loop is CAIKGQSYGYTF. Here the CDR3 DNA reads TGTGCCATCAAGGGACAGTCCTATGGCTACACCTTC. The chain combines TRBV10-3 with TRBJ1-2; 7 bases are a match to TRBD1. Per the germline V gene, CDR1 is ENHRY and CDR2 is SYGVKD. J gave up 4 bases and V 7 bases, and 3 bases lay outside the gene matches. CDR3 length: 12 residues.

J is TRBJ1-5 and V is TRBV5-3; D possibly corresponds to TRBD1 (5 bases). TRBV5-3 is sorted into the ORF group, with uncertain function. There are 17 residues in the CDR3. V gave up 0 bases and J gave up 1 base, with 14 bases separating them. CDR3 residues: CARSLERDFRSNQPQHF. CDR3 DNA sequence: TGTGCCAGAAGCTTGGAACGGGACTTTAGAAGCAATCAGCCCCAGCATTTT.

This sequence joins TRBV27 and TRBJ2-7, with D unclear. CDR1 and CDR2 from the germline V gene are MNHEY and SMNVEV (reference sequence). Between the trimmed V and J ends, which lost 0 bases and 6 bases, there was a span of 12 bases. This CDR3 contains 14 residues. The CDR3 coding sequence is TGTGCCAGCAGTTTATCGGGCGAAATGAGCGAGCAGTACTTC. Protein sequence: CASSLSGEMSEQYF.

This rearrangement joins TRBV9 to TRBJ1-1; D is unresolved. From germline, CDR1 is SGDLS and CDR2 YYNGEE. The CDR3 contains 14 residues. V was trimmed by 0 bases and J by 4 bases, leaving 10 bases between them. The CDR3 DNA follows: TGTGCCAGCAGCGTAGATTTGGCGGGCACTGAAGCTTTCTTT. Its protein is CASSVDLAGTEAFF.

This rearrangement joins TRBV11-2 to TRBJ2-3, with 8 bases identical to TRBD2. The CDR3 is 16 amino acids. CDR1 is SGHAT and CDR2 is FQNNGV in the germline V gene. Trimming took 1 base from V and 7 from J; bases not matched to a gene: 10. The CDR3 reads CASSLVPGLALYTQYF. The CDR3 region has the DNA TGTGCCAGCAGCTTAGTACCAGGACTAGCATTATATACGCAGTATTTT. Using reference TRBV11-2 and TRBJ2-3 for the parts outside the CDR3, the full variable domain is EAGVAQSPRYKIIEKRQSVAFWCNPISGHATLYWYQQILGQGPKLLIQFQNNGVVDDSQLPKDRFSAERLKGVDSTLKIQPAKLEDSAVYLCASSLVPGLALYTQYFGPGTRLTVL.